One and the same sample provided the 9 T cell receptor beta chains below, sequenced in a study of blood T cell repertoires in COVID-19 (TCRdb year 2020). Library method: the immunoSEQ multiplex PCR assay. In its TCRdb copy, this immuneACCESS table keeps in-frame sequences only and misses some clones. Where compared with another copy, unresolved V genes explain less than half of these, and the others have no known cause. The sample table holds 200,000 to 300,000 clones, of which 87% were seen once. In total, the top ten clones hold roughly 1.6% of the sample. Sequencing used peripheral blood. Receptors originate from a woman in her forties who had recovered from COVID-19.

This chain joins TRBV4-1 and TRBJ2-1, with TRBD2 matching over 8 bases. Unmatched junction bases numbered 3, after V lost 2 bases and J lost 6 bases. Germline V gene data show CDR1 as MGHRA and CDR2 as YSYEKL. The CDR3 is 14 amino acids. The chain's CDR3 is CASSQPGGGNEQFF. In DNA, the CDR3 is TGCGCCAGCAGCCAACCCGGGGGGGGCAATGAGCAGTTCTTC.

This chain links TRBV4-1 with TRBJ1-2, with 8 positions matching TRBD1. This CDR3 contains 15 residues. CDR1 and CDR2 (germline): MGHRA, YSYEKL. Trimming took 0 bases from V and 4 from J; bases not matched to a gene: 4. The CDR3 DNA sequence: TGCGCCAGCAGCCAAGAACCGGACAGGGCCTATGGCTACACCTTC. It specifies CASSQEPDRAYGYTF.

The genes are TRBV18 and TRBJ1-4; 10 bases are shared with TRBD1. Germline CDR1 reads KGHSH; CDR2 reads LQKENI. The CDR3 is 14 residues long. Trimming took 3 bases from V and 7 from J; bases not matched to a gene: 2. This CDR3 reads CASSPRDRGEKLFF. In nucleotides, the CDR3 is TGTGCCAGCTCACCCCGGGACAGGGGTGAAAAACTGTTTTTT.

In this sample, this clone turned up a few times. This chain uses TRBV7-9 with TRBJ1-2; 9 bases align to TRBD1. Germline-derived CDR1 and CDR2 are SEHNR and FQNEAQ (reference sequence). The CDR3 is made up of 14 amino acids. V was pared by 5 bases and J by 7 bases, with 8 bases of the junction left unmatched. The CDR3 protein is CASSPGTGLLGYTF. Written as DNA, the CDR3 is TGTGCCAGCAGCCCCGGGACAGGGTTGCTTGGCTACACCTTC.

The genes are TRBV10-3 and TRBJ1-1; 7 nucleotides align to TRBD1. This CDR3 is built from 13 residues. V was clipped by 2 bases and J by 5 bases; unmatched bases: 2. Germline V gene sequence: CDR1 ENHRY, CDR2 SYGVKD. CDR3 nucleotide sequence: TGTGCCATCAGTGAGGTCAGGGGGACTGAAGCTTTCTTT. Translating it yields CAISEVRGTEAFF.

A single count supports this clone. The rearrangement links TRBV6-5 to TRBJ2-1; 9 bases match TRBD1. The germline V gene has CDR1 MNHEY and CDR2 SVGAGI. Trimming removed 4 bases from V and 3 bases from J; junction bases left unmatched: 1. CDR3 length: 14 amino acids. As DNA, the CDR3 is TGTGCCAGCAGTTCGACAGGGGGCTACAATGAGCAGTTCTTC. Amino acids: CASSSTGGYNEQFF.

V usage is TRBV25-1 and J usage is TRBJ1-3; no reliable D call. Germline CDR1 and CDR2: MGHDK and SYGVNS. Trimming removed 7 bases at V and 2 bases at J, with 12 bases between. CDR3 length: 14 amino acids. CDR3 amino acids: CASNRGGTGNTIYF. In nucleotides, the CDR3 is TGTGCCAGCAATAGAGGAGGGACTGGAAACACCATATATTTT.

J is TRBJ2-7 and V is TRBV5-4; 7 nucleotides match TRBD1. Germline CDR1 and CDR2: SGHNT and YYREEE (reference sequence). J was trimmed by 1 base and V by 4 bases; bases with no gene match: 5. CDR3 length: 14 amino acids. CDR3 coding DNA: TGTGCCAGCAGCATCAACAGGGGTTCCTACGAGCAGTACTTC. Translation: CASSINRGSYEQYF.

Note on this clone: The same CDR3 can be traced to other DNA sequences in this sample. V is TRBV9 and J is TRBJ2-3; D unresolved. Deletions cut 4 bases from V and 0 bases from J, with 3 bases between. The CDR3 totals 12 residues. Germline V gene sequence: CDR1 SGDLS, CDR2 YYNGEE. The CDR3 DNA sequence: TGTGCCAGCAGCCCTAGCACAGATACGCAGTATTTT. The encoded protein is CASSPSTDTQYF.